These T cell receptor beta chains were read from a single sample in a study of patients and donors after allogeneic stem cell transplantation. TCRdb re-called the RT-PCR reads with MiXCR, one entry per CDR3 protein. The data show about 200,000 distinct CDR3 sequences, around two fifths seen once. Source material: blood, either unsorted or a sorted T cell fraction (not recorded which). The source is a human donor who was either an allogeneic HSCT recipient or a stem cell or donor lymphocyte infusion donor (not recorded which). It is not recorded whose cells these are; they may come from a transplant donor. Each CDR3 is given without its conserved first and last residue. The order of the fields is J gene, V gene, CDR3 protein.

>TRBJ1-6|TRBV13
ASSFSGSSSYNSPLH
>TRBJ2-4|TRBV7-2
ASSSRGGRNIQY
>TRBJ1-3|TRBV4-1
ASSQLQGLGNTIY
>TRBJ2-5|TRBV21-1
ASRGTEETQY
>TRBJ2-3|TRBV5-1
ASSLAPGGEDTQY
>TRBJ1-2|TRBV7-2
ASSLAGQGNYGYT
>TRBJ1-6|TRBV3-1
ASSQDGGGANSPLH
>TRBJ2-1|TRBV7-9
ASSFRDTSYNEQF
>TRBJ1-5|TRBV28
ASSTNPLLGQPQH
>TRBJ2-7|TRBV30
AWSPMDGNEQY
>TRBJ2-2|TRBV7-9
ASSPVRQGGTGELF
>TRBJ1-5|TRBV12-3/TRBV12-4
ASSLDTYESQPQH
>TRBJ1-5|TRBV5-1
ASSLEGPEPQH
>TRBJ2-3|TRBV19
ASSAHKASSTDTQY
>TRBJ1-1|TRBV5-5
ASRQVGAHTEAF
>TRBJ1-5|TRBV29-1
SARTVDSNQPQH